A selection of T cell receptor beta chains follows, all from one sample in a study of blood T cells in healthy people across ages. TCRdb used MiXCR to reprocess the 5' RACE reads, holding one entry per CDR3 protein. This sample has 800,000 to 1,000,000 distinct CDR3 sequences, with 48% found just once. Material for sequencing was blood. These receptors were collected from a man between 25 and 39 years old in good health. The CDR3 runs from the conserved cysteine through the conserved F or W. The order of the fields is J gene, clone size, V gene, D gene, CDR3 DNA, CDR3 protein. D genes are given only for firm matches. Clone size, where shown, is once, few, many, or a class for clones that have expanded.

j_gene: TRBJ1-3
abundance: .
v_gene: TRBV9
d_gene: .
CDR3nt: TGTGCCAGCAGCGCAAGGGGGGCCGGAGCTTCTGGAAACACCATATATTTT
CDR3aa: CASSARGAGASGNTIYF

j_gene: TRBJ1-6
abundance: few
v_gene: TRBV12-3/TRBV12-4
d_gene: TRBD1
CDR3nt: TGTGCCAGCAGTTTTGCCCCGACAGGGTATAGTTCACCCCTCCACTTT
CDR3aa: CASSFAPTGYSSPLHF

j_gene: TRBJ1-2
abundance: .
v_gene: TRBV29-1
d_gene: TRBD1
CDR3nt: TGCAGCATGGCGGACAGGGTCTATGGCTACACCTTC
CDR3aa: CSMADRVYGYTF

j_gene: TRBJ2-7
abundance: .
v_gene: TRBV6-5
d_gene: .
CDR3nt: TGTGCCAGCAGTCCGGGACTGGACTCTTGGGAGCAGTACTTC
CDR3aa: CASSPGLDSWEQYF

j_gene: TRBJ1-5
abundance: .
v_gene: TRBV28
d_gene: TRBD1
CDR3nt: TGTGCCAGCAGTCCCGGGACAGTTGGGGTCAATCAGCCCCAGCATTTT
CDR3aa: CASSPGTVGVNQPQHF

j_gene: TRBJ2-1
abundance: .
v_gene: TRBV6-1
d_gene: TRBD2
CDR3nt: TGTGCCAGCAGTGGCGGGGGGGCTAGGGATGAGCAGTTCTTC
CDR3aa: CASSGGGARDEQFF

j_gene: TRBJ1-5
abundance: .
v_gene: TRBV2
d_gene: .
CDR3nt: TGTGCCAGCAGTGCGCCCCCTGGAGGCAATCAGCCCCAGCATTTT
CDR3aa: CASSAPPGGNQPQHF

j_gene: TRBJ1-4
abundance: .
v_gene: TRBV28
d_gene: TRBD1
CDR3nt: TGTGCCAGCAGCAGGGGGCTGGCTAATGAAAAACTGTTTTTT
CDR3aa: CASSRGLANEKLFF

j_gene: TRBJ1-3
abundance: once
v_gene: TRBV7-6
d_gene: .
CDR3nt: TGTGCCGGCAGCGATGGGAACTCTGGAAACACCATATATTTT
CDR3aa: CAGSDGNSGNTIYF

j_gene: TRBJ2-7
abundance: .
v_gene: TRBV5-1
d_gene: .
CDR3nt: TGCGCCAGCAGCGAGGATTCCGAGCAGTACTTC
CDR3aa: CASSEDSEQYF

j_gene: TRBJ2-3
abundance: .
v_gene: TRBV15
d_gene: .
CDR3nt: TGTGCCACCAGCAGAGAGATAGATCGCACAGATACGCAGTATTTT
CDR3aa: CATSREIDRTDTQYF

j_gene: TRBJ1-2
abundance: .
v_gene: TRBV7-2
d_gene: .
CDR3nt: TGTGCCAGCACCCACGGGACGAACTATGGCTACACCTTC
CDR3aa: CASTHGTNYGYTF

j_gene: TRBJ1-6
abundance: once
v_gene: TRBV4-1
d_gene: .
CDR3nt: TGCGCCAGCAGCCAAGCAGGCATGTCCATCCCACCCCCCCACTTT
CDR3aa: CASSQAGMSIPPPHF

j_gene: TRBJ2-7
abundance: .
v_gene: TRBV6-5
d_gene: .
CDR3nt: TGTGCCAGCAGTTACAGGCCTGCCAGCTACGAGCAGTACTTC
CDR3aa: CASSYRPASYEQYF

j_gene: TRBJ2-5
abundance: many
v_gene: TRBV18
d_gene: .
CDR3nt: TGTGCCAGCTCCCCTAGGGAGGAGACCCAGTACTTC
CDR3aa: CASSPREETQYF

j_gene: TRBJ1-1
abundance: .
v_gene: TRBV27
d_gene: .
CDR3nt: TGTGCCAGCAGTGGGCCGTTGGGCACTGAAGCTTTCTTT
CDR3aa: CASSGPLGTEAFF

j_gene: TRBJ2-3
abundance: .
v_gene: TRBV23-1
d_gene: .
CDR3nt: TGCGCCAGCAGTCAATTCGACCGCCCAGATACGCAGTATTTT
CDR3aa: CASSQFDRPDTQYF

j_gene: TRBJ1-1
abundance: .
v_gene: TRBV6-1
d_gene: .
CDR3nt: TGTGCCAGCAACGGACCCCTGGACACTGAAGCTTTCTTT
CDR3aa: CASNGPLDTEAFF

j_gene: TRBJ1-1
abundance: .
v_gene: TRBV5-1
d_gene: .
CDR3nt: TGCGCCAGCAGCGTTGACAGGAGGGGCACTGAAGCTTTCTTT
CDR3aa: CASSVDRRGTEAFF

j_gene: TRBJ2-7
abundance: .
v_gene: TRBV30
d_gene: .
CDR3nt: TGTGCCTGGGAAACCACAGGGAATTACTACGAGCAGTACTTC
CDR3aa: CAWETTGNYYEQYF